Below are 8 T cell receptor beta chains sequenced from a single sample in a study of blood T cell repertoires in COVID-19. The repertoire was sequenced with immunoSEQ multiplex PCR; TCRdb's copy has only in-frame clones and lacks some. The sample has over 200,000 clones; over 70% are singletons. Source material: peripheral blood. All receptors derive from a woman aged 80 or over with acute or convalescent COVID-19.

The chain uses TRBV4-2 and TRBJ2-7; 8 bases are a match to TRBD1. Losses at the gene ends were 5 bases for V and 2 bases for J; bases not matched to a gene: 8. CDR1 is LGHNA, CDR2 YNFKEQ, per germline. The CDR3 covers 15 residues. The CDR3 region is CASSTEAGGTYEQYF. For the CDR3, the DNA is TGTGCCAGCAGCACCGAGGCAGGGGGCACCTACGAGCAGTACTTC.

The rearrangement joins TRBV18 to TRBJ1-6; D uncertain. V lost 3 bases and J lost 0, with 12 bases in between. Germline V gene data show CDR1 as KGHSH and CDR2 as LQKENI. CDR3 length equals 17 residues. The CDR3 spells CASSPFGQSSYNSPLHF. The CDR3 DNA follows: TGTGCCAGCTCACCTTTTGGGCAGAGCTCCTATAATTCACCCCTCCACTTT. The full variable domain, with the rest looked up from reference TRBV18 and TRBJ1-6, is NAGVMQNPRHLVRRRGQEARLRCSPMKGHSHVYWYRQLPEEGLKFMVYLQKENIIDESGMPKERFSAEFPKEGPSILRIQQVVRGDSAAYFCASSPFGQSSYNSPLHFGNGTRLTVT.

V is TRBV2 and J is TRBJ1-1; possible D gene TRBD1, 6 bases. The CDR3 covers 15 residues. The germline gives CDR1 SNHLY, CDR2 FYNNEI. With 6 bases removed from V and 1 base from J, the gap between germline ends came to 15 bases. The CDR3 coding sequence is TGTGCCAGCAGGGGTGCCACGGGACAGAACACTGAAGCTTTCTTT. Translation: CASRGATGQNTEAFF.

The rearrangement uses TRBV19 and TRBJ1-5; 10 bases map to TRBD1. CDR1 and CDR2 from the germline V gene are LNHDA and SQIVND (reference sequence). The trim removed 5 bases at V and 7 bases at J, leaving 8 bases unmatched. The CDR3 extends over 15 amino acids. This CDR3 reads CASSLTRDRGQPQHF. For the CDR3, the DNA is TGTGCCAGTAGTTTGACCCGGGACAGGGGACAGCCCCAGCATTTT.

The chain couples TRBV28 to TRBJ1-2; D possibly corresponds to TRBD1 (6 bases). CDR1 and CDR2 (germline): MDHEN, SYDVKM. Between the trimmed V and J ends, which lost 5 bases and 4 bases, there was a span of 20 bases. CDR3 length equals 16 residues. CDR3 residues: CASSANSGDGGYGYTF. DNA for the CDR3: TGTGCCAGCAGTGCCAACTCAGGGGATGGAGGCTATGGCTACACCTTC.

Note on this clone: Other DNA sequences from this sample encode an identical CDR3 as well. The chain carries TRBV28 and TRBJ1-3; 9 bases match TRBD1. There are 15 residues in the CDR3. Per the germline V gene, CDR1 is MDHEN and CDR2 is SYDVKM. V gave up 3 bases and J gave up 4 bases; unmatched junction bases: 4. The CDR3 protein is CASSFPTGGGNTIYF. The CDR3 region has the DNA TGTGCCAGCAGTTTCCCAACAGGGGGCGGAAACACCATATATTTT.

The chain joins TRBV27 to TRBJ2-5, with 8 bases fitting TRBD1. CDR3 length: 13 amino acids. Germline values: CDR1 MNHEY, CDR2 SMNVEV (reference sequence). The J segment lost 2 bases and the V segment lost 7 bases, leaving 3 bases of the junction unmatched. The CDR3 loop is CASNRQGQETQYF. The CDR3 DNA reads as TGTGCCAGCAACCGACAGGGGCAAGAGACCCAGTACTTC.

The J gene is TRBJ2-1, the V gene TRBV19; TRBD2 matches 15 bases. This CDR3 comprises 17 residues. CDR1 is LNHDA and CDR2 is SQIVND in the germline V gene (reference sequence). After removal of 4 bases from V and 1 base from J, the junction contained 2 bases not matched to a gene. The CDR3 reads CASSTGTSGGSYNEQFF. The CDR3 DNA reads TGTGCCAGTAGTACAGGGACTAGCGGGGGGTCCTACAATGAGCAGTTCTTC. The whole variable domain, filled in from reference TRBV19 and TRBJ2-1, reads DGGITQSPKYLFRKEGQNVTLSCEQNLNHDAMYWYRQDPGQGLRLIYYSQIVNDFQKGDIAEGYSVSREKKESFPLTVTSAQKNPTAFYLCASSTGTSGGSYNEQFFGPGTRLTVL.